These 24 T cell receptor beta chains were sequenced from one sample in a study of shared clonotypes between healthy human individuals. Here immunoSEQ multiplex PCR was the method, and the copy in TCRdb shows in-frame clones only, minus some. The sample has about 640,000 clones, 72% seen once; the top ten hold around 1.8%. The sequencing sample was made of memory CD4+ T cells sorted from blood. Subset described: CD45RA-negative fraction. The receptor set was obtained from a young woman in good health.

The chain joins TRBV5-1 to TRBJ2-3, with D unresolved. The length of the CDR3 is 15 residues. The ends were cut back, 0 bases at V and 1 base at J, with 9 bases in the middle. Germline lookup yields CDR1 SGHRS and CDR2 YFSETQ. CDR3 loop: CASSLVGLGTDTQYF. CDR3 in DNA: TGCGCCAGCAGCTTGGTAGGCCTAGGCACAGATACGCAGTATTTT. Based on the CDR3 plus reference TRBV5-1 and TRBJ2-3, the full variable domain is KAGVTQTPRYLIKTRGQQVTLSCSPISGHRSVSWYQQTPGQGLQFLFEYFSETQRNKGNFPGRFSGRQFSNSRSEMNVSTLELGDSALYLCASSLVGLGTDTQYFGPGTRLTVL.

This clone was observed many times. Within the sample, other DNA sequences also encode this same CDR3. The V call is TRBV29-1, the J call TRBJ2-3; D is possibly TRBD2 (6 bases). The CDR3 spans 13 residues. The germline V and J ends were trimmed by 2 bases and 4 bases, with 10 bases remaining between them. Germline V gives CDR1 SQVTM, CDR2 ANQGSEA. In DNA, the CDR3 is TGCAGCGTTGAATCCGGGGGTGCAGATACGCAGTATTTT. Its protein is CSVESGGADTQYF.

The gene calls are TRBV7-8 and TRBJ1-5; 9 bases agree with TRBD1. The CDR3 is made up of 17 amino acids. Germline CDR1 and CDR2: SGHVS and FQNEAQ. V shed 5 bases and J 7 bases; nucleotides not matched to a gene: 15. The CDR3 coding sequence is TGTGCCAGCAGCCCAAGAGGGACAGGGTTTACCTTACAGCCCCAGCATTTT. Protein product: CASSPRGTGFTLQPQHF.

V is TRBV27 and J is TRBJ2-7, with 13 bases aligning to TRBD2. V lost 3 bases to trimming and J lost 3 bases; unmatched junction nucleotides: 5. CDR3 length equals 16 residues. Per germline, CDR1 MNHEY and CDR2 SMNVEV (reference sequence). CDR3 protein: CASSFARTSGSYEQYF. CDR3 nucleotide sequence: TGTGCCAGCAGTTTTGCCCGGACTAGCGGGAGCTACGAGCAGTACTTC.

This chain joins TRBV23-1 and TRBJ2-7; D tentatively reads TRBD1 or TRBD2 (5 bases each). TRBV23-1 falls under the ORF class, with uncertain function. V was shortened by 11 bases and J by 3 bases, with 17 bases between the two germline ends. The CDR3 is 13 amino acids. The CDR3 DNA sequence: TGCGCCCTGCCGTCCGGGGCGGACTACGAGCAGTACTTC. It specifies CALPSGADYEQYF.

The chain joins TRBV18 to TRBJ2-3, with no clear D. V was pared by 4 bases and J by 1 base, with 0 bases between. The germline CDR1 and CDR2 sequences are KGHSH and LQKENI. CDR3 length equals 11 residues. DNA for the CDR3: TGTGCCAGCTCACGCACAGATACGCAGTATTTT. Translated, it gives CASSRTDTQYF.

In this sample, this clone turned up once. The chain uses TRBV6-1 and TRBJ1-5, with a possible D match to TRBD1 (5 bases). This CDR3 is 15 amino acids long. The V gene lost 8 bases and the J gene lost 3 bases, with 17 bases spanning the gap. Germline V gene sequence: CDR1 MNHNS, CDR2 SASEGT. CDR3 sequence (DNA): TGTGCCAGCTCGGTTTCAACCGGGACCAATCAGCCCCAGCATTTT. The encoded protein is CASSVSTGTNQPQHF.

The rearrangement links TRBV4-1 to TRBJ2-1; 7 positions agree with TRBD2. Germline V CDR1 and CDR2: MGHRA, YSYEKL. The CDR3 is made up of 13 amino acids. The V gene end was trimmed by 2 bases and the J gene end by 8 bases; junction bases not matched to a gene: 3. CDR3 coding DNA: TGCGCCAGCAGCCAACTAAGCGGGGATGAGCAGTTCTTC. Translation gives CASSQLSGDEQFF.

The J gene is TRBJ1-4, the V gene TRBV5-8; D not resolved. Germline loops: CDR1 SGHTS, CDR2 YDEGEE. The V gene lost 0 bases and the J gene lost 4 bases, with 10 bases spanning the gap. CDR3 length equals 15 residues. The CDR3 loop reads CASSLEGRYNEKLFF. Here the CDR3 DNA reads TGTGCCAGCAGCTTGGAAGGGAGGTATAATGAAAAACTGTTTTTT. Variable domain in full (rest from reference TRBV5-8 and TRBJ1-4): EAGVTQSPTHLIKTRGQQATLRCSPISGHTSVYWYQQALGLGLQFLLWYDEGEERNRGNFPPRFSGRQFPNYSSELNVNALELEDSALYLCASSLEGRYNEKLFFGSGTQLSVL.

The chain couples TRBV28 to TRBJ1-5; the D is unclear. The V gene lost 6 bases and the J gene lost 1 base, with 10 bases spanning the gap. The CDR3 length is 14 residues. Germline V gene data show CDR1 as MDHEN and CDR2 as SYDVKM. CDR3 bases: TGTGCCAGCAGCATCGGGAGGAGCAATCAGCCCCAGCATTTT. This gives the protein CASSIGRSNQPQHF.

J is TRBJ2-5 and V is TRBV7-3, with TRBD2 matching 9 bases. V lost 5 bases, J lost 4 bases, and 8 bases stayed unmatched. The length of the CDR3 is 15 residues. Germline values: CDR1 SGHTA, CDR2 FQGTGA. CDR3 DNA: TGTGCCAGCAGCCCCCAGGGCGGGGGGGGAGAGACCCAGTACTTC. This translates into CASSPQGGGGETQYF.

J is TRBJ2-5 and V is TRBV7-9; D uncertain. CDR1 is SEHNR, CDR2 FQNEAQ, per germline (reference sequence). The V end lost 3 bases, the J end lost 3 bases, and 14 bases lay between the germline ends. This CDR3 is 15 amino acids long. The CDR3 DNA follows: TGTGCCAGCAGCTTTGGTGTAATAGCAGAAGAGACCCAGTACTTC. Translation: CASSFGVIAEETQYF.

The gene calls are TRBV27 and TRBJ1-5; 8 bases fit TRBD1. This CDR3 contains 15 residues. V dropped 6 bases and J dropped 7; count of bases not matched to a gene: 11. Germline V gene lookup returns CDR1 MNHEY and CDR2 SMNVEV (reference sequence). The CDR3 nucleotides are TGTGCCAGCAGATCCACGGACAGGGCATTCCAGCCCCAGCATTTT. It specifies CASRSTDRAFQPQHF.

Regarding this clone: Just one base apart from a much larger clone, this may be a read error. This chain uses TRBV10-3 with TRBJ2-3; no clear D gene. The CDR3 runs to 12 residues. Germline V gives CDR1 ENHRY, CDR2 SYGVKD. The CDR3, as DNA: TGTGCCAGCAGTTACGCAGCAGATACGCAGTATTTT. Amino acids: CASSYAADTQYF.

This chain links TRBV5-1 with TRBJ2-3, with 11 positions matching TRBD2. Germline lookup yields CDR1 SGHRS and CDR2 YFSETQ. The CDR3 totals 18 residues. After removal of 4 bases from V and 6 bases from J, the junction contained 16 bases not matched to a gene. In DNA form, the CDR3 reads TGCGCCAGCAGCCGAACTAGCGGGAGTTGGAGGTTGGAGGATACGCAGTATTTT. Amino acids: CASSRTSGSWRLEDTQYF.

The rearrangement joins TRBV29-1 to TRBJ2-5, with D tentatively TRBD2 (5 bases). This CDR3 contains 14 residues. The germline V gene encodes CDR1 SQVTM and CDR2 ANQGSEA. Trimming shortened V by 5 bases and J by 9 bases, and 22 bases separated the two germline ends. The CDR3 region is CSVLPATGVEAQYF. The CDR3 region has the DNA TGCAGCGTTCTCCCCGCAACTGGTGTGGAGGCCCAGTACTTC.

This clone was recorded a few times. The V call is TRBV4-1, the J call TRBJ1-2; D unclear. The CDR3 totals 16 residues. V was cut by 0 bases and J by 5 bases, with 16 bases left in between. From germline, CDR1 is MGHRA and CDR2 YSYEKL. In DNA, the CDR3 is TGCGCCAGCAGCCAAGACGAAGGGCAGAGTCTTTATGGCTACACCTTC. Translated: CASSQDEGQSLYGYTF.

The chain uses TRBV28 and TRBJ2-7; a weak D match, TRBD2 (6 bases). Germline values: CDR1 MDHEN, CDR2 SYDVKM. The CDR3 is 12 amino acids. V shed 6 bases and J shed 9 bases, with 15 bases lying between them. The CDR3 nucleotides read TGTGCCAGCAGAACGGGACTTAATGGGCAGTACTTC. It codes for CASRTGLNGQYF.

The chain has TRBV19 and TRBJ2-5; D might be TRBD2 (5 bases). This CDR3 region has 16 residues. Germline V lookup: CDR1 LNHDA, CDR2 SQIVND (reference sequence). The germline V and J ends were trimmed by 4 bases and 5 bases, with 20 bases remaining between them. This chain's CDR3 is CASSKNAGFLMETQYF. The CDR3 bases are TGTGCCAGTAGTAAAAATGCGGGCTTCCTGATGGAGACCCAGTACTTC.

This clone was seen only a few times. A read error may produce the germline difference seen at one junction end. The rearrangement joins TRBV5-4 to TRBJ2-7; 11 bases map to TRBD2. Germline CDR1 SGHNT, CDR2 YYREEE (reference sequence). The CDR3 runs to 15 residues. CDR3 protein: CASSSASGGSSEQYF. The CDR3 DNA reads TGTGCCAGCAGCTCGGCTAGCGGGGGGTCCTCCGAGCAGTACTTC.

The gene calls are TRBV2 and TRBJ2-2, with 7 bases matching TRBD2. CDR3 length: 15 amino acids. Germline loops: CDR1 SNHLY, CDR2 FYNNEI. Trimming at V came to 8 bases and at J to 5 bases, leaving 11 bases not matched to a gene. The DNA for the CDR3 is TGTGCCAGCCTGGTGGGAGGGCGGGGGACCGGGGAGCTGTTTTTT. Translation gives CASLVGGRGTGELFF.

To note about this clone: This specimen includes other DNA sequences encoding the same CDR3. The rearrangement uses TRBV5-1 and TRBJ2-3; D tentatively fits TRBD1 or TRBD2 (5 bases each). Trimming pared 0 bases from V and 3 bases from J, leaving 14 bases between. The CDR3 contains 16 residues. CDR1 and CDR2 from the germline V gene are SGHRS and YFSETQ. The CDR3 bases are TGCGCCAGCAGCTTGGCTCAGGGACCAGGTACAGATACGCAGTATTTT. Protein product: CASSLAQGPGTDTQYF.

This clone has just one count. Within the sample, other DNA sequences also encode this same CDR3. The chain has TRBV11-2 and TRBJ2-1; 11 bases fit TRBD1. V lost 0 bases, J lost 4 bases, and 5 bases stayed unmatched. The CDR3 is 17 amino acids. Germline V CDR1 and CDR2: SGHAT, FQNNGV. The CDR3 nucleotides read TGTGCCAGCAGCTTAGACGGCGGGACAGGGGGTTACAATGAGCAGTTCTTC. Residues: CASSLDGGTGGYNEQFF.

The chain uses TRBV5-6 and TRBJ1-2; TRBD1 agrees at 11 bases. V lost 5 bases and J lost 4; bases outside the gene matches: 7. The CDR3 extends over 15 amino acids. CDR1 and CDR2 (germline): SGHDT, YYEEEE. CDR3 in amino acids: CASRRGQGAPYGYTF. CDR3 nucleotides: TGTGCCAGCAGACGTGGACAGGGGGCCCCCTATGGCTACACCTTC.